These T cell receptor beta chains were read from a single sample in a study of spatial heterogeneity in lung cancer. MiXCR was run by TCRdb on the 5' RACE reads, yielding one entry per CDR3 protein. The sample lists fewer than 45,000 distinct CDR3 sequences; less than 9.5% were seen once. The starting material was PBMCs, obtained at surgery. These receptors were collected from a female donor with early-stage non-small cell lung cancer. Each CDR3 is given with its conserved first and last residue. D genes are given only for firm matches. Clone size is not always given. Where it is, it says once, few, many or a class for expanded clones.

length	D	size	V	J	DNA	CDR3
15	-	many	TRBV7-2	TRBJ2-7	TGTGCCAGCAGCTCCGAGGGGGGATCGCCCTACGAGCAGTACTTC	CASSSEGGSPYEQYF
14	-	many	TRBV6-5	TRBJ2-3	TGTGCAACCGGTCGGGCTAGCAGCACAGATACGCAGTATTTT	CATGRASSTDTQYF
14	-	-	TRBV18	TRBJ1-1	TGTGCCAGTTCTTTATCTCCTGGGGACACTGAAGCTTTCTTT	CASSLSPGDTEAFF
16	TRBD2	few	TRBV3-1	TRBJ2-3	TGTGCCAGCAGCCAAATGGGGACTAGCGGGGGCGATACGCAGTATTTT	CASSQMGTSGGDTQYF
14	TRBD1	many	TRBV5-1	TRBJ1-4	TGCGCCAGCAGCTCTGGGACAGACGTGACGGGACTGTTTTTT	CASSSGTDVTGLFF
12	-	many	TRBV7-9	TRBJ2-7	TGTGCCAGCAGCACGACGGTCTACGAGCAGTACTTC	CASSTTVYEQYF
13	-	-	TRBV20-1	TRBJ2-3	TGCAGTGCCCGGCAGGACTTCACAGATACGCAGTATTTT	CSARQDFTDTQYF
15	-	many	TRBV4-3	TRBJ2-3	TGCGCCAGCAGCTATGGGGCGGCAAGCACAGATACGCAGTATTTT	CASSYGAASTDTQYF
13	-	many	TRBV29-1	TRBJ2-3	TGCAGCGTTGACCGGAGTCGCGCAGATACGCAGTATTTT	CSVDRSRADTQYF
13	TRBD1	-	TRBV5-1	TRBJ2-5	TGCGCCACCCGACAGGGGAGCGGAGAGACCCAGTACTTC	CATRQGSGETQYF
15	-	-	TRBV6-1	TRBJ2-3	TGTGCCAGCAGTGAGGAACCGGGGCCCACAGATACGCAGTATTTT	CASSEEPGPTDTQYF